A single sample gave rise to the 4 T cell receptor beta chains below, sequenced in a study of CD8+ T cells in alopecia areata (dated by TCRdb to 2017 to 2018). The library was built by means of the immunoSEQ multiplex PCR assay. To provide template for TCR sequencing, every sample had RNA extracted and reverse transcribed into cDNA. Sourced from immuneACCESS, this table was stored by TCRdb with only in-frame sequences that have V and J called. A share of the clones is absent; for the studies checked, an unresolved V gene accounts for under half, and the remainder has no known explanation. Here the sample has approximately 210,000 clones; about three fifths occur a single time. The ten most abundant clones make up about 1.3% of the sample. The treatment or condition label, as the study defines it: oral pan-JAK inhibitor, 5-10 mg twice daily. This specimen was CD4+ T cells sorted from blood, taken at approximately week 49, from a patient treated with tofacitinib. The receptors come from a human donor with alopecia areata.

This clone was counted a few times. This chain links TRBV7-3 with TRBJ1-1, with D possibly TRBD1 on 6 matching bases. The CDR3 sequence is 13 residues long. Trimming shortened V by 2 bases and J by 4 bases, and 8 bases separated the two germline ends. Germline V gives CDR1 SGHTA, CDR2 FQGTGA. CDR3 sequence: CASSLGGPTEAFF. The CDR3 coding sequence is TGTGCCAGCAGCTTAGGGGGGCCCACTGAAGCTTTCTTT. Full variable domain (outside the CDR3, taken from reference TRBV7-3 and TRBJ1-1): GAGVSQTPSNKVTEKGKYVELRCDPISGHTALYWYRQSLGQGPEFLIYFQGTGAADDSGLPNDRFFAVRPEGSVSTLKIQRTERGDSAVYLCASSLGGPTEAFFGQGTRLTVV.

This chain joins TRBV18 and TRBJ2-3, with D hard to call. The germline gives CDR1 KGHSH, CDR2 LQKENI. CDR3 length equals 16 residues. V was pared by 2 bases and J by 3 bases, with 15 bases between. CDR3 in amino acids: CASSPEISSVTDTQYF. CDR3 DNA sequence: TGTGCCAGCTCACCAGAGATTAGCTCCGTAACAGATACGCAGTATTTT.

J is TRBJ1-5 and V is TRBV30; 8 bases align to TRBD1. J was trimmed by 4 bases and V by 3 bases; bases with no gene match: 2. The CDR3 contains 13 residues. The germline V gene encodes CDR1 GTSNPN and CDR2 SVGIG (reference sequence). CDR3 loop: CAWRGQANQPQHF. CDR3 DNA sequence: TGTGCCTGGAGGGGACAGGCAAATCAGCCCCAGCATTTT.

V usage is TRBV30 and J usage is TRBJ1-2; D remains ambiguous. V dropped 2 bases and J dropped 8 bases, with 9 bases sitting between them. This CDR3 comprises 11 residues. Germline values: CDR1 GTSNPN, CDR2 SVGIG (reference sequence). CDR3 sequence reads: CAWSPHHGYTF. The CDR3 coding sequence is TGTGCCTGGAGTCCCCACCACGGCTACACCTTC.